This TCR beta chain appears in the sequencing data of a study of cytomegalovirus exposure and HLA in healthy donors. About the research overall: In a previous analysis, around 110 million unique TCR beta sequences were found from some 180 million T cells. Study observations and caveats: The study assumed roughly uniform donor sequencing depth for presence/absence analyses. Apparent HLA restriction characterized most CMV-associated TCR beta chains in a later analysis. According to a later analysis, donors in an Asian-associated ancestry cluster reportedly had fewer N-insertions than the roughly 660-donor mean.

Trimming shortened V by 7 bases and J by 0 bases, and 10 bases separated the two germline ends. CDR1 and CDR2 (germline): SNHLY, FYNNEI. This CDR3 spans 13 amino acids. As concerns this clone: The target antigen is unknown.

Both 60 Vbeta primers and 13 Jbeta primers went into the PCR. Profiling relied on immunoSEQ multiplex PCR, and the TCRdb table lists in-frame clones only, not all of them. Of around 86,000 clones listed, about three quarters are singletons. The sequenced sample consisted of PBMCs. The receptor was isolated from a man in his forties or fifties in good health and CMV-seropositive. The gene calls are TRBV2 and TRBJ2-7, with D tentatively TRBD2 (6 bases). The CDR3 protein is CASMRGLSYEQYF. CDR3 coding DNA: TGTGCCAGCATGCGGGGCCTCTCCTACGAGCAGTACTTC.